This is a list of T cell receptor beta chains from one sample in a study of T cells after posttransplantation cyclophosphamide. Data came from immunoSEQ multiplex PCR; TCRdb stores just in-frame clones and leaves some out. Recorded here are some 40,000 clones, none singletons. Material for sequencing was PBMCs. The receptors here all came from a man aged 40-55 years in good health, CMV-negative, and a related stem cell transplant donor. CDR3s leave out the opening cysteine and the closing phenylalanine or tryptophan.

v_gene,j_gene,CDR3aa
TRBV19,TRBJ2-7,ASSRNGGRAYEQY
TRBV13,TRBJ1-2,ASSLAREGFNYGYT
TRBV7-9,TRBJ1-1,ASSLTGATEAF
TRBV6-4,TRBJ2-1,ASSVESDTYEQF
TRBV11-2,TRBJ1-6,ASSPLGGAYNSPLH
TRBV4-1,TRBJ2-3,ASSPERAPDTQY
TRBV9,TRBJ1-6,ASSVESESNSPLH
TRBV11-3,TRBJ2-2,ASSLAGTANTGELF
TRBV5-5,TRBJ1-5,ASSLYWPGGLDQPQH
TRBV10-2,TRBJ1-2,ASSELGQGAFGYT
TRBV5-1,TRBJ2-5,ASQRGGGQETQY
TRBV5-1,TRBJ1-1,ASSLAGVNEAF
TRBV6-1,TRBJ1-3,ASSETQGNTIY
TRBV5-1,TRBJ2-7,ASSLGDNSYEQY
TRBV27,TRBJ2-1,ASSHGLAGASEF
TRBV11-2,TRBJ1-1,ASSFGGNTEAF
TRBV7-2,TRBJ2-1,ASSLGNGGNEQF
TRBV18,TRBJ2-5,ASSPQGGGEETQY
TRBV6-5,TRBJ1-5,ASSYSAGVGQPQH
TRBV5-4,TRBJ2-2,ASSLGGDNTGELF
TRBV7-2,TRBJ2-3,ASSRQGAIDTQY
TRBV5-8,TRBJ2-5,ASSDRGRGETQY
TRBV7-6,TRBJ2-7,ASSRDRGGEQY
TRBV6-5,TRBJ2-3,ASRIRGSTDTQY
TRBV5-4,TRBJ2-2,ASSSGTGDTGELF
TRBV6-5,TRBJ1-2,ASSYSNFGGYGYT
TRBV5-1,TRBJ2-6,ASSYEGSGANVLT
TRBV7-2,TRBJ1-5,ASRGAAEQPQH
TRBV2,TRBJ1-1,ASRGGYGGGQNTEAF
TRBV6-1,TRBJ1-1,ASSGEALNTEAF
TRBV5-5,TRBJ2-1,ASSGTSGNEQF
TRBV20-1,TRBJ2-1,SASPGNEQF
TRBV27,TRBJ1-2,ASSLLAGTYGYT
TRBV10-3,TRBJ2-5,AISESNSGETQY
TRBV19,TRBJ1-5,ASTKTGAGNQPQH
TRBV7-8,TRBJ2-4,ASSLVSGTGVSKNIQY
TRBV6-6,TRBJ2-1,ASTQTSGRAEEQF
TRBV4-3,TRBJ1-3,ASSMDRDSGNTIY
TRBV27,TRBJ2-1,VREEGNEQF
TRBV6-4,TRBJ1-6,ASSVSGSNSPLH
TRBV9,TRBJ2-5,ASSVATTEETQY
TRBV7-3,TRBJ2-3,ASSLTGANTDTQY
TRBV19,TRBJ2-7,ASSIGLEVTYEQY
TRBV7-9,TRBJ2-3,ASSFDRGTDTQY
TRBV7-9,TRBJ2-2,ASSPLQWASGELF
TRBV6-5,TRBJ1-6,ASSYFTDNSPLH
TRBV6-5,TRBJ2-1,ASSHSSGGAREQF
TRBV10-1,TRBJ1-4,ASSVRDSDKLF
TRBV6-4,TRBJ2-1,ASNFGTNEQF
TRBV19,TRBJ1-2,ATHPLVPEVGYT
TRBV6-5,TRBJ1-1,ASSNTGTEAF
TRBV5-1,TRBJ2-3,ASSLAVSGAGDTQY
TRBV5-5,TRBJ2-1,ASSGGASGRGDEQF